A selection of T cell receptor beta chains follows, all from one sample in a study of blood T cell repertoires in COVID-19. Sequencing used immunoSEQ multiplex PCR; TCRdb keeps in-frame clones, though not all of them. This sample has some 33,000 clones, with approximately 90% found just once. Sequencing input: peripheral blood. Receptors originate from a man aged 55 to 70 with acute or convalescent COVID-19. The CDR3 runs from the conserved cysteine through the conserved F or W. The D gene is left open where the match is weak. Size tells how often a clone was seen (once, few, many) or the class of an expanded clone, and some rows leave it out.

cdr3_aa: CASSFDRGYEQYF; cdr3_nt: TGTGCCAGCAGTTTCGACAGGGGCTACGAGCAGTACTTC; d_call: TRBD1; v_call: TRBV27; j_call: TRBJ2-7; clone_size: -
cdr3_aa: CASSLGRDNEQFF; cdr3_nt: TGTGCCAGCAGCTTAGGGCGGGACAATGAGCAGTTCTTC; d_call: -; v_call: TRBV7-2; j_call: TRBJ2-1; clone_size: -
cdr3_aa: CASRPPGQGFTGELFF; cdr3_nt: TGTGCCAGCAGACCGCCGGGACAGGGCTTCACCGGGGAGCTGTTTTTT; d_call: TRBD1; v_call: TRBV27; j_call: TRBJ2-2; clone_size: -
cdr3_aa: CATEGYNTEAFF; cdr3_nt: TGTGCCACCGAGGGATACAACACTGAAGCTTTCTTT; d_call: -; v_call: TRBV19; j_call: TRBJ1-1; clone_size: -
cdr3_aa: CSARGGNEQFF; cdr3_nt: TGCAGTGCTAGAGGAGGGAATGAGCAGTTCTTC; d_call: -; v_call: TRBV20-1; j_call: TRBJ2-1; clone_size: -
cdr3_aa: CASTETSGTYNEQFF; cdr3_nt: TGCGCCAGCACCGAAACTAGCGGGACGTACAATGAGCAGTTCTTC; d_call: TRBD2; v_call: TRBV5-1; j_call: TRBJ2-1; clone_size: -
cdr3_aa: CASIAPGTSGPHNEQFF; cdr3_nt: TGTGCCAGCATAGCGCCTGGGACTAGCGGGCCACACAATGAGCAGTTCTTC; d_call: TRBD2; v_call: TRBV2; j_call: TRBJ2-1; clone_size: -
cdr3_aa: CASSPGQGLRNEQFF; cdr3_nt: TGTGCCAGCAGCCCAGGACAGGGACTTCGTAATGAGCAGTTCTTC; d_call: TRBD1; v_call: TRBV5-4; j_call: TRBJ2-1; clone_size: -
cdr3_aa: CASSSSLHTTSFGETQYF; cdr3_nt: TGTGCCAGCAGCTCCTCCCTCCACACGACTAGCTTCGGGGAGACCCAGTACTTC; d_call: TRBD2; v_call: TRBV11-3; j_call: TRBJ2-5; clone_size: -
cdr3_aa: CASSIDPAGMNTEAFF; cdr3_nt: TGTGCCAGTAGTATAGATCCTGCAGGGATGAACACTGAAGCTTTCTTT; d_call: -; v_call: TRBV19; j_call: TRBJ1-1; clone_size: -
cdr3_aa: CASSQPGGVETQYF; cdr3_nt: TGTGCCAGCAGCCAACCCGGAGGGGTAGAGACCCAGTACTTC; d_call: -; v_call: TRBV3-1/TRBV3-2; j_call: TRBJ2-5; clone_size: once
cdr3_aa: CATRQGDTQYF; cdr3_nt: TGTGCCACTCGACAGGGAGATACGCAGTATTTT; d_call: TRBD1; v_call: TRBV24-1; j_call: TRBJ2-3; clone_size: -
cdr3_aa: CASSQLAVAGNTIYF; cdr3_nt: TGTGCCAGCAGCCAATTGGCTGTTGCTGGAAACACCATATATTTT; d_call: -; v_call: TRBV3-1/TRBV3-2; j_call: TRBJ1-3; clone_size: once
cdr3_aa: CASSPGTENTEAFF; cdr3_nt: TGTGCCAGCTCACCAGGGACAGAGAACACTGAAGCTTTCTTT; d_call: TRBD1; v_call: TRBV18; j_call: TRBJ1-1; clone_size: -
cdr3_aa: CATNEGGRDGYTF; cdr3_nt: TGTGCCACCAACGAGGGAGGGAGGGATGGCTACACCTTC; d_call: -; v_call: TRBV24-1; j_call: TRBJ1-2; clone_size: -
cdr3_aa: CASSDFSREAGVVTQYF; cdr3_nt: TGTGCCAGCAGTGACTTCAGCAGGGAAGCAGGGGTAGTGACCCAGTACTTC; d_call: -; v_call: TRBV6-4; j_call: TRBJ2-5; clone_size: -
cdr3_aa: CASSLLRGQHGYTF; cdr3_nt: TGCGCCAGCAGCTTGCTTAGGGGGCAACATGGCTACACCTTC; d_call: TRBD1; v_call: TRBV5-1; j_call: TRBJ1-2; clone_size: -
cdr3_aa: CAISPLAGTDTQYF; cdr3_nt: TGTGCCATCAGTCCCCTGGCGGGCACAGATACGCAGTATTTT; d_call: -; v_call: TRBV10-3; j_call: TRBJ2-3; clone_size: -
cdr3_aa: CASSERGVNTGELFF; cdr3_nt: TGCGCCAGCAGTGAGCGGGGTGTTAACACCGGGGAGCTGTTTTTT; d_call: -; v_call: TRBV10-1; j_call: TRBJ2-2; clone_size: -
cdr3_aa: CASIETGSDYTF; cdr3_nt: TGTGCCAGCATTGAAACAGGGTCAGACTACACCTTC; d_call: -; v_call: TRBV2; j_call: TRBJ1-2; clone_size: -
cdr3_aa: CASSNRSSGANVLTF; cdr3_nt: TGCGCCAGCAGCAACCGGAGCTCTGGGGCCAACGTCCTGACTTTC; d_call: -; v_call: TRBV5-1; j_call: TRBJ2-6; clone_size: -
cdr3_aa: CASSFDLQGTEAFF; cdr3_nt: TGTGCCAGCAGCTTCGACCTACAGGGTACCGAAGCTTTCTTT; d_call: -; v_call: TRBV11-3; j_call: TRBJ1-1; clone_size: -
cdr3_aa: CAWSGSSGPYNEQFF; cdr3_nt: TGTGCCTGGAGTGGTTCTAGCGGCCCCTACAATGAGCAGTTCTTC; d_call: TRBD2; v_call: TRBV30; j_call: TRBJ2-1; clone_size: -
cdr3_aa: CASSSNYGYTF; cdr3_nt: TGTGCCAGCAGCTCGAACTATGGCTACACCTTC; d_call: -; v_call: TRBV7-2; j_call: TRBJ1-2; clone_size: -
cdr3_aa: CASIYNPLDRAARNTIYF; cdr3_nt: TGTGCCAGTATCTATAACCCCCTTGACAGGGCAGCTCGAAACACCATATATTTT; d_call: TRBD1; v_call: TRBV19; j_call: TRBJ1-3; clone_size: -
cdr3_aa: CASSIAGEQFF; cdr3_nt: TGTGCCAGTAGTATTGCGGGCGAGCAGTTCTTC; d_call: -; v_call: TRBV19; j_call: TRBJ2-1; clone_size: -
cdr3_aa: CASSNGLAGGPTGELFF; cdr3_nt: TGCGCCAGCAGCAACGGACTAGCGGGAGGGCCTACCGGGGAGCTGTTTTTT; d_call: TRBD2; v_call: TRBV5-1; j_call: TRBJ2-2; clone_size: -
cdr3_aa: CASSPVGQRQFF; cdr3_nt: TGTGCCAGCAGCCCGGTGGGGCAGAGACAGTTCTTC; d_call: -; v_call: TRBV7-9; j_call: TRBJ2-1; clone_size: -
cdr3_aa: CASSTGAGGSYNEQFF; cdr3_nt: TGTGCCAGTAGTACCGGAGCGGGGGGGTCCTACAATGAGCAGTTCTTC; d_call: TRBD2; v_call: TRBV19; j_call: TRBJ2-1; clone_size: -
cdr3_aa: CASSQNRVGNEQFF; cdr3_nt: TGCGCCAGCAGCCAGAACAGGGTAGGCAATGAGCAGTTCTTC; d_call: -; v_call: TRBV4-3; j_call: TRBJ2-1; clone_size: -